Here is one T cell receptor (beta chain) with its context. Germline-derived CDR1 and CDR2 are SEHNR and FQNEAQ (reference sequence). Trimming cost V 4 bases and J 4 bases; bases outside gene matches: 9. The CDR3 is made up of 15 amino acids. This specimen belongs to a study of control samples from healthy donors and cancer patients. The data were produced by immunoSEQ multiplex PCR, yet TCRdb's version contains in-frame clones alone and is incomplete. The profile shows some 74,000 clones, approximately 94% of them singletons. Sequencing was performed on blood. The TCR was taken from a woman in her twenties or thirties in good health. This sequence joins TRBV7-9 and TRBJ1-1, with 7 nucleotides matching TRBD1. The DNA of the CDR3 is TGTGCCAGCAGCTCAAGGGACAGTCTCGTCACTGAAGCTTTCTTT. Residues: CASSSRDSLVTEAFF. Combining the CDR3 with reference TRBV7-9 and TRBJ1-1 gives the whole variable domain DTGVSQNPRHKITKRGQNVTFRCDPISEHNRLYWYRQTLGQGPEFLTYFQNEAQLEKSRLLSDRFSAERPKGSFSTLEIQRTEQGDSAMYLCASSSRDSLVTEAFFGQGTRLTVV.